The 2 T cell receptor beta chains given below trace back to one sample, sequenced in a study of T cell repertoires in cytomegalovirus infection (dated by TCRdb to about 2019). Sequencing was carried out with an Illumina HiSeq 1500. Using fastp trimming at Q25 and MiXCR clonotype assembly, TCRdb reanalyzed the public sequencing data and kept in-frame beta chains. CDR3 protein sequences are deduplicated, and each keeps its most common genes and DNA. For this sample the table gives tens of thousands of distinct CDR3 sequences, of which just under 4% were detected only once. The top ten clones comprise around 22% of the sample. Input material: PBMCs. These receptors originate from a human donor in good health (CMV status not recorded). Some clones in this sample may be carry-over from other donors' samples.

The rearrangement links TRBV20-1 to TRBJ2-1, with 10 nucleotides matching TRBD1. Germline V gives CDR1 DFQATT, CDR2 SNEGSKA (reference sequence). This CDR3 region has 13 residues. J lost 12 bases, V lost 8 bases, and 13 bases had no gene match. CDR3 protein: CSSRDRGPLGQFF. CDR3 coding DNA: TGCAGTTCGAGGGACAGGGGCCCCTTGGGGCAGTTCTTC.

This clonotype was observed at least ten times. This sequence joins TRBV20-1 and TRBJ2-7; possibly TRBD2 for D (7 bases). V gave up 1 base and J gave up 5 bases, with 18 bases separating them. Germline CDR1 DFQATT, CDR2 SNEGSKA (reference sequence). The CDR3 is 15 residues long. CDR3 in amino acids: CSARVRGRAGDEQYF. DNA of the CDR3: TGCAGTGCTAGAGTGCGGGGGCGCGCGGGGGACGAGCAGTACTTC.